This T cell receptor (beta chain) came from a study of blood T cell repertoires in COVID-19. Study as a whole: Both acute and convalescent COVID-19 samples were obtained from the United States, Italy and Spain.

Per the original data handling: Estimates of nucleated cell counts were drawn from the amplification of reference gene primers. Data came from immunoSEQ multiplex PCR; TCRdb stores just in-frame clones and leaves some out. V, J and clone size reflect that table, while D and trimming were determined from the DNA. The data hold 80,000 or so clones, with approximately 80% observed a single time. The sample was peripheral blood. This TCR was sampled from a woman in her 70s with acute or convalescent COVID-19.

This chain's CDR3 is CASSYSTGIGEKLFF. As DNA, the CDR3 is TGTGCCAGCAGTTACTCGACAGGGATTGGAGAAAAACTGTTTTTT. V usage is TRBV6-5 and J usage is TRBJ1-4, with TRBD1 matching 7 bases. The V segment lost 0 bases and the J segment 8 bases; nucleotides outside the gene matches: 6. The CDR3 consists of 15 residues. Germline assignment: CDR1 MNHEY and CDR2 SVGAGI.